The 8 T cell receptor beta chains in this list originate from one sample, sequenced in a study of T cell repertoires in cytomegalovirus infection (dated 2019 in TCRdb). These receptors are not linked to any known antigen. The sequencer listed for this sample is Illumina HiSeq 1500. The raw public reads went through TCRdb reprocessing: fastp at Q25, MiXCR clone calling, in-frame beta chains kept. Identical CDR3 proteins give one entry, which carries the most common genes and DNA. This sample gives approximately 910,000 distinct CDR3 sequences in total; 31% of them show up just once. The top ten hold under 15% of the sample. The treatment or condition label, as the study defines it: in vitro stimulation with specific CMV peptide epitopes to enrich CMV-specific T cells. This specimen was cultured CD8+ T cells from PBMCs, taken from culture after CMV antigen stimulation. These receptors originate from a human donor in good health (CMV status not recorded). Some clones in this sample may be carry-over from other donors' samples.

The V and J genes are TRBV12-3 or TRBV12-4 and TRBJ2-2, with 9 positions matching TRBD2. The V segment lost 6 bases and the J segment 2 bases; nucleotides outside the gene matches: 16. There are 19 residues in the CDR3. CDR3 amino acids: CASSTSRWLAGLNTGELFF. The CDR3 nucleotides read TGTGCCAGCAGCACCTCGAGGTGGCTAGCGGGGCTCAACACCGGGGAGCTGTTTTTT.

This sequence joins TRBV20-1 and TRBJ2-7; TRBD2 aligns across 7 bases. This CDR3 spans 14 amino acids. Germline V lookup: CDR1 DFQATT, CDR2 SNEGSKA (reference sequence). With 3 bases clipped from V and 4 bases from J, the junction kept 9 bases outside the gene matches. CDR3 sequence (DNA): TGCAGTGCTAGTGGTACTAGCGACTTTTACGAGCAGTACTTC. This gives the protein CSASGTSDFYEQYF.

This clonotype occurred a few times. The chain combines TRBV7-9 with TRBJ1-3, with D hard to call. V lost 0 bases and J lost 2, with 11 bases in between. The CDR3 covers 16 residues. Germline assignment: CDR1 SEHNR and CDR2 FQNEAQ (reference sequence). CDR3: CASSLAYRTPGNTIYF. The CDR3 DNA follows: TGTGCCAGCAGCTTAGCCTACCGGACCCCTGGAAACACCATATATTTT.

This chain joins TRBV6-6 and TRBJ2-5; 9 nucleotides agree with TRBD1. The CDR3 has 15 amino acids. Germline CDR1 reads MNHNY; CDR2 reads SVGAGI (reference sequence). V gave up 2 bases and J gave up 4 bases; unmatched junction bases: 5. CDR3 loop: CASSYTRDRAETQYF. The CDR3 region has the DNA TGTGCCAGCAGTTACACCCGGGACAGGGCAGAGACCCAGTACTTC.

The chain recombines TRBV11-2 with TRBJ1-2, with a weak D call TRBD1 (5 bases). The V gene's germline CDR1 is SGHAT and CDR2 FQNNGV. V was shortened by 3 bases and J by 3 bases, with 14 bases between the two germline ends. The CDR3 loop spans 15 amino acids. The CDR3 reads CASSFPGTDDYGYTF. The CDR3 region has the DNA TGTGCCAGCAGCTTTCCCGGGACTGATGACTATGGCTACACCTTC.

Only a few counts were recorded for this clonotype. The V and J genes are TRBV27 and TRBJ2-5, with D perhaps matching TRBD1 or TRBD2 (6 bases each). The CDR3 consists of 15 residues. Germline CDR1 reads MNHEY; CDR2 reads SMNVEV (reference sequence). The ends were cut back, 5 bases at V and 2 bases at J, with 15 bases in the middle. The CDR3: CASSQWQGRQETQYF. The CDR3 nucleotides read TGTGCCAGCAGTCAGTGGCAGGGGAGGCAAGAGACCCAGTACTTC.

The chain uses TRBV7-9 and TRBJ2-2, with 9 positions matching TRBD2. CDR1 and CDR2 (germline): SEHNR, FQNEAQ (reference sequence). J gave up 4 bases and V 5 bases, and 11 bases lay outside the gene matches. The CDR3 runs to 17 residues. The CDR3, as DNA: TGTGCCAGCAGCCCCCGTGGTAGCGGGGGACTCACCGGGGAGCTGTTTTTT. The encoded protein is CASSPRGSGGLTGELFF.

The chain recombines TRBV6-2 or TRBV6-3 with TRBJ2-1; a weak D match, TRBD1 (6 bases). This CDR3 contains 14 residues. The V gene lost 7 bases and the J gene lost 4 bases, with 14 bases spanning the gap. Germline V CDR1 and CDR2: MNHEY, SVGEGT. The CDR3 here is CASMAGVLYNEQFF. DNA for the CDR3: TGTGCCAGCATGGCAGGGGTCTTATACAATGAGCAGTTCTTC.